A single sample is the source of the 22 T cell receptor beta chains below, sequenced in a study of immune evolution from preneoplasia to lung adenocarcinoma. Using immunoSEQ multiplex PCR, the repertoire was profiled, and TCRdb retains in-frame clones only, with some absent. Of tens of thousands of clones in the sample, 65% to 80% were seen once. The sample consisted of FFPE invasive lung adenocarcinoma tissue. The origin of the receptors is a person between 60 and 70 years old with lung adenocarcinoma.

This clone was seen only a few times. This CDR3 is CASSTQTGHEAFF. The CDR3 nucleotides are TGTGCCAGTAGTACCCAGACAGGTCATGAAGCTTTCTTT. The chain has TRBV19 and TRBJ1-1; tentatively, D is TRBD1 (6 bases). Germline V gene data show CDR1 as LNHDA and CDR2 as SQIVND (reference sequence). The CDR3 is 13 residues long. Trimming stripped 4 bases from V and 7 bases from J, with 13 bases between.

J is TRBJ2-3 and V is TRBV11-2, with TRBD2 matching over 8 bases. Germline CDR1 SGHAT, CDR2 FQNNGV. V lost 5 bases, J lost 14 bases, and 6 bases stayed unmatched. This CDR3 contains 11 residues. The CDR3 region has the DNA TGTGCCAGCAGCCTCGGGACTAGAAGGTATTTT. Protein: CASSLGTRRYF.

The CDR3 DNA reads TGCGCCAGCAGCCAAGACCCGGGACTAGCGGGAGTGGAGCTGTTTTTT. Its translation: CASSQDPGLAGVELFF. The V call is TRBV4-1, the J call TRBJ2-2; 14 bases are shared with TRBD2. Germline CDR1 is MGHRA and CDR2 is YSYEKL. The CDR3 runs to 16 residues. V was clipped by 0 bases and J by 10 bases; unmatched bases: 4.

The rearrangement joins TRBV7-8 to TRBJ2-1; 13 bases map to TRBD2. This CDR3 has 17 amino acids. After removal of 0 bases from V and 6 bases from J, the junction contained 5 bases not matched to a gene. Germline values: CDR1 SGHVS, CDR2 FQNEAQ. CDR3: CASSLALTSGRFNEQFF. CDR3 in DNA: TGTGCCAGCAGCTTAGCCCTGACTAGCGGGAGGTTCAATGAGCAGTTCTTC.

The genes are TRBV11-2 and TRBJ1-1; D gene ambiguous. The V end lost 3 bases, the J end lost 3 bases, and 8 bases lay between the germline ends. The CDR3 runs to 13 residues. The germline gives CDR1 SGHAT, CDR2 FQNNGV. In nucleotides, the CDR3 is TGTGCCAGCAGCTTCAAGAGGGACACTGAAGCTTTCTTT. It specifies CASSFKRDTEAFF.

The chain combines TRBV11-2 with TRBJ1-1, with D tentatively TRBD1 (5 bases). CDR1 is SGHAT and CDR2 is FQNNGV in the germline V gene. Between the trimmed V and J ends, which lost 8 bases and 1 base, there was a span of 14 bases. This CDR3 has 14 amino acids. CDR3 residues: CASRSYRQNTEAFF. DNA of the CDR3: TGTGCCAGCCGATCTTACAGGCAGAACACTGAAGCTTTCTTT.

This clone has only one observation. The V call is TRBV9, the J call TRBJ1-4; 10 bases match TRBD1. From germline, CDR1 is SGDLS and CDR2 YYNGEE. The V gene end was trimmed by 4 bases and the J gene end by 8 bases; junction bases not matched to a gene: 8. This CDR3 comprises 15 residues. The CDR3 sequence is CASSTPTGGPEKLFF. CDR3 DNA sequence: TGTGCCAGCAGCACGCCGACAGGGGGCCCCGAAAAACTGTTTTTT.

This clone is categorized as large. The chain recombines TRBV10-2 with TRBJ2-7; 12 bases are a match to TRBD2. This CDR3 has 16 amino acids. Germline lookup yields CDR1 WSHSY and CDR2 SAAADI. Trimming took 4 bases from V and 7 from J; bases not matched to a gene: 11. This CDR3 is CASSGPSGRALDEQYF. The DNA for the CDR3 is TGCGCCAGCAGTGGACCTAGCGGGAGGGCCCTGGATGAGCAGTACTTC.

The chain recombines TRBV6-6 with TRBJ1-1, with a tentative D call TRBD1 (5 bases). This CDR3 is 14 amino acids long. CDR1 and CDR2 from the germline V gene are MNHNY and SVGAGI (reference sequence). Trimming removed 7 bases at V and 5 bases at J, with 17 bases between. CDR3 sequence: CASNRGGGGTEAFF. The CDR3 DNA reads TGTGCCAGCAATAGGGGAGGAGGAGGGACTGAAGCTTTCTTT.

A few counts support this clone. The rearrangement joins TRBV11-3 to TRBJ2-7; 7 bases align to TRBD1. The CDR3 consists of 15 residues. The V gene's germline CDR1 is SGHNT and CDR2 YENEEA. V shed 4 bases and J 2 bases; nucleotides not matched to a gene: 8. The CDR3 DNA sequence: TGTGCCAGCAGCTCATACCGGGACAGCCCCTACGAGCAGTACTTC. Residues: CASSSYRDSPYEQYF. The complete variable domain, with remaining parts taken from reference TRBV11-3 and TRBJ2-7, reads EAGVVQSPRYKIIEKKQPVAFWCNPISGHNTLYWYLQNLGQGPELLIRYENEEAVDDSQLPKDRFSAERLKGVDSTLKIQPAELGDSAVYLCASSSYRDSPYEQYFGPGTRLTVT.

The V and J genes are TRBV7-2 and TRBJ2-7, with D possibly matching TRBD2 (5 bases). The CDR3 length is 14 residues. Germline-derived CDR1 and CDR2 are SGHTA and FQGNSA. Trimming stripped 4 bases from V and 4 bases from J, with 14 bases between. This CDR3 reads CASSWQRVSYEQYF. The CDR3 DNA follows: TGTGCCAGCAGCTGGCAGAGGGTGTCTTACGAGCAGTACTTC.

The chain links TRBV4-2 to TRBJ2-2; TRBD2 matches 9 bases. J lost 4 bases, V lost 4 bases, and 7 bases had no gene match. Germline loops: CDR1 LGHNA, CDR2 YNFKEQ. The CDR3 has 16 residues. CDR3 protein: CASSPIAGDGTGELFF. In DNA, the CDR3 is TGTGCCAGCAGCCCAATAGCGGGAGATGGCACCGGGGAGCTGTTTTTT.

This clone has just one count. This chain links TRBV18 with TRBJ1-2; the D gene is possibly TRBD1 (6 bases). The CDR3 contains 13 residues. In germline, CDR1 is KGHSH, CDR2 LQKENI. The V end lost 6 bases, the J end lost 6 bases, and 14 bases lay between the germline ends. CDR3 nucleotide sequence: TGTGCCAGCTCCCCAAGACAGGAGGATGGCTACACCTTC. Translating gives CASSPRQEDGYTF.

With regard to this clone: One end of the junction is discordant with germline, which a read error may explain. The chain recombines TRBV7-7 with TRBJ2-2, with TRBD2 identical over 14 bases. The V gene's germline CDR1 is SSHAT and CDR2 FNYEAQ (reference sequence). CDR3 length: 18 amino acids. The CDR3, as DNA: TGTGCTAGCAGCCCGGGACTAGCGGGAGCGGCTGACACCGGGGAGCTGTTTTTT. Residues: CASSPGLAGAADTGELFF.

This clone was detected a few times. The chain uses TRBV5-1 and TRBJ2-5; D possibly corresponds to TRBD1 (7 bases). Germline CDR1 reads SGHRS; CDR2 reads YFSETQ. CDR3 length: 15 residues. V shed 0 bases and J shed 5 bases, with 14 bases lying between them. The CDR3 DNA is TGCGCCAGCAGCTTGGGACAGGGAGGTTTTGAGACCCAGTACTTC. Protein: CASSLGQGGFETQYF.

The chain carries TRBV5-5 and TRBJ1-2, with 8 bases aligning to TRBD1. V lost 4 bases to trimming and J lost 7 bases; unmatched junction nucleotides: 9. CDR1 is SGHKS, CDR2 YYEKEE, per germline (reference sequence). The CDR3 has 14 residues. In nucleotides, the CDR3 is TGTGCCAGCAGCCTCGGACAGGGCACCTCTGGCTACACCTTC. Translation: CASSLGQGTSGYTF.

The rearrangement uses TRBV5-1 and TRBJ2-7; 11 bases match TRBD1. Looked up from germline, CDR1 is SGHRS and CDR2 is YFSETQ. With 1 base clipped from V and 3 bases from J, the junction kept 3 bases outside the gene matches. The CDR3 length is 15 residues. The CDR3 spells CASSLWGTGGYEQYF. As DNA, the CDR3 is TGCGCCAGCAGCTTGTGGGGGACAGGGGGCTACGAGCAGTACTTC. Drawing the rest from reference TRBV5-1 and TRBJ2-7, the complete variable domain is KAGVTQTPRYLIKTRGQQVTLSCSPISGHRSVSWYQQTPGQGLQFLFEYFSETQRNKGNFPGRFSGRQFSNSRSEMNVSTLELGDSALYLCASSLWGTGGYEQYFGPGTRLTVT.

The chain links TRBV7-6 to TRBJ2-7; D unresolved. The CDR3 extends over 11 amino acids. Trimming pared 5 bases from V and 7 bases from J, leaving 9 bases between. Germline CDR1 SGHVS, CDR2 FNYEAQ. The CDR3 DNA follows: TGTGCCAGCAGCGCATCAAGGGAGCAGTACTTC. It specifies CASSASREQYF.

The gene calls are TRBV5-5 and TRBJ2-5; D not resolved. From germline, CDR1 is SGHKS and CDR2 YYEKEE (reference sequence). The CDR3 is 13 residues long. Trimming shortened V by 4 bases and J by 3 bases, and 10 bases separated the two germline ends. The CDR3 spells CASSPELKETQYF. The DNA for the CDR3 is TGTGCCAGCAGCCCGGAACTTAAAGAGACCCAGTACTTC.

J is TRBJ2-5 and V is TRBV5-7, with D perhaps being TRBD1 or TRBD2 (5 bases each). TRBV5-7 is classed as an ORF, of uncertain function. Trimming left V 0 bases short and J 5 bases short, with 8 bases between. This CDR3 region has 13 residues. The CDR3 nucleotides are TGTGCCAGCAGCTTGGGGGGACCGGAGACCCAGTACTTC. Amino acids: CASSLGGPETQYF.

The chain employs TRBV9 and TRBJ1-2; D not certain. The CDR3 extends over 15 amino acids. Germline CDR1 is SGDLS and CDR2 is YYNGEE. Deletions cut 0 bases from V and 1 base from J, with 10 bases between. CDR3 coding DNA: TGTGCCAGCAGCGTAGCTTGGAGAGATAACTATGGCTACACCTTC. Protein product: CASSVAWRDNYGYTF.

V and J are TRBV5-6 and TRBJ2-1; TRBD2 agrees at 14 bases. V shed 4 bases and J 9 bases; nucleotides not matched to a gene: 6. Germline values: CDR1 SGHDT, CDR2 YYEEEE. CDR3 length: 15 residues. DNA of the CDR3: TGTGCCAGCAGCCTAGCGGGACTAGCGGGAGTTGAGCAGTTCTTC. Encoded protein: CASSLAGLAGVEQFF.